This passage covers 18 T cell receptor beta chains from one sample sequenced in a study of metastatic and nonmetastatic thyroid tumors (dated by TCRdb to the early 2020s). The library relied on PCR. The listed sequencing device is Illumina HiSeq 4000. TCRdb reran the public reads through fastp at Q25 and MiXCR, keeping productive beta chains. The sample records thousands of clones, about 27% of which are singletons. The ten largest clones take up 20% of the sample. Before undergoing thyroid surgery, none of the patients had been given any kind of treatment. The sequencing sample was made of adjacent normal tissue. The receptors come from a female donor with papillary thyroid cancer or a benign thyroid nodule (not recorded which). Some clones in this sample may be carry-over from other donors' samples.

This clone was counted between two and nine times. This chain joins TRBV19 and TRBJ1-4, with a tentative D call TRBD1 (6 bases). The germline V gene encodes CDR1 LNHDA and CDR2 SQIVND (reference sequence). The CDR3 sequence is 15 residues long. V lost 2 bases to trimming and J lost 2 bases, with 9 bases between them. The CDR3 DNA is TGTGCCAGTAGTATAAACAGGGCCACTAATGAAAAACTGTTTTTT. Protein product: CASSINRATNEKLFF.

The rearrangement joins TRBV20-1 to TRBJ1-2; D is perhaps TRBD1 (6 bases). The V end was cut by 6 bases, the J end by 3 bases, with 8 bases between. CDR1 and CDR2 from the germline V gene are DFQATT and SNEGSKA (reference sequence). The CDR3 runs to 11 residues. CDR3 in amino acids: CSARTDYGYTF. CDR3 DNA sequence: TGCAGTGCGCGGACAGACTATGGCTACACCTTC.

The chain couples TRBV11-2 to TRBJ2-3, with 10 bases aligning to TRBD2. Germline V gene lookup returns CDR1 SGHAT and CDR2 FQNNGV. The CDR3 runs 15 residues. V shed 3 bases, J shed 4 bases, and the junction held 4 bases outside the gene matches. The CDR3 bases are TGTGCCAGCAGCTTGGGACTAGCGTTCCCAGATACGCAGTATTTT. Its translation is CASSLGLAFPDTQYF.

About this clone itself: The junction departs from the called germline gene at one end, perhaps through a read error. J is TRBJ2-5 and V is TRBV24-1; D may be TRBD2 (6 bases). The CDR3 totals 15 residues. Germline loops: CDR1 KGHDR, CDR2 SFDVKD. The CDR3 region is CATSEGGPNQETEYF. The CDR3 bases are TGTGCCACCAGTGAGGGAGGACCGAACCAAGAGACCGAGTACTTC.

This clone has just a few counts. Other DNA sequences in the same sample also yield this CDR3. The V gene is TRBV12-3 or TRBV12-4, the J gene TRBJ2-7, with D tentatively TRBD2 (6 bases). V was pared by 6 bases and J by 7 bases, with 22 bases between. CDR3 length: 15 amino acids. CDR3 nucleotide sequence: TGTGCCAGCAGCCGTGGCGGTGGAGGGACCTGGGAGCAGTACTTC. Its protein product is CASSRGGGGTWEQYF.

In its sample, this clone is large. The J gene is TRBJ1-2, the V gene TRBV6-1; a weak D match, TRBD1 (6 bases). Germline CDR1 and CDR2: MNHNS and SASEGT. The CDR3 loop spans 14 amino acids. Trimming took off 6 bases at V and 5 bases at J, with 16 bases between the two ends. DNA of the CDR3: TGTGCCAGCAGCCCCAGGGGCGGGGATTATGGCTACACCTTC. This sequence encodes CASSPRGGDYGYTF.

This clone has a count of ten or more. The gene calls are TRBV4-1 and TRBJ2-1, with 7 bases matching TRBD2. The CDR3 is 16 residues long. The junction had 10 bases not matched to a gene; V was cut back by 0 bases and J by 8 bases. CDR1 and CDR2 from the germline V gene are MGHRA and YSYEKL. As DNA, the CDR3 is TGCGCCAGCAGCCAAGATATCCCGGGGGAGGGCGATGAGCAGTTCTTC. It is translated as CASSQDIPGEGDEQFF.

This chain links TRBV18 with TRBJ2-7, with 8 positions matching TRBD1. V was clipped by 4 bases and J by 3 bases; unmatched bases: 8. Germline V gives CDR1 KGHSH, CDR2 LQKENI. This CDR3 spans 15 amino acids. The CDR3 here is CASSRTGTALYEQYF. Written as DNA, the CDR3 is TGTGCCAGCTCACGGACAGGGACGGCTCTCTACGAGCAGTACTTC.

The V gene is TRBV9, the J gene TRBJ2-2; 8 positions match TRBD1. This CDR3 contains 15 residues. The ends lost 3 bases at V and 4 bases at J; junction bases unmatched: 5. Germline V gives CDR1 SGDLS, CDR2 YYNGEE. Here the CDR3 reads CASSATGDVTGELFF. CDR3 bases: TGTGCCAGCAGCGCGACAGGGGATGTCACCGGGGAGCTGTTTTTT.

A few counts support this clone. The CDR3 here is CASSGLTNEKLFF. DNA for the CDR3: TGTGCCAGCAGTGGATTGACTAATGAAAAACTGTTTTTT. The gene calls are TRBV6-1 and TRBJ1-4; D is uncertain. The CDR3 spans 13 residues. The V and J ends lost 4 bases and 2 bases respectively, with 5 bases between them. The germline V gene has CDR1 MNHNS and CDR2 SASEGT.

The rearrangement uses TRBV12-3 or TRBV12-4 and TRBJ2-7; no clear D. The length of the CDR3 is 12 residues. V was pared by 2 bases and J by 5 bases, with 7 bases between. The CDR3: CASSLSSNEQYF. CDR3 nucleotides: TGTGCCAGCAGTTTATCCAGCAACGAGCAGTACTTC.

V and J are TRBV28 and TRBJ1-2, with 8 nucleotides matching TRBD1. The CDR3 has 14 residues. Per the germline V gene, CDR1 is MDHEN and CDR2 is SYDVKM. The V and J ends lost 4 bases and 3 bases, in that order; junction bases with no gene match: 4. The CDR3 sequence is CASSSGGWDYGYTF. The DNA for the CDR3 is TGTGCCAGCAGTTCAGGGGGCTGGGACTATGGCTACACCTTC.

This clone came up a few times. The chain carries TRBV28 and TRBJ2-7; D tentatively fits TRBD1 or TRBD2 (6 bases each). CDR1 is MDHEN, CDR2 SYDVKM, per germline. Trimming removed 8 bases at V and 3 bases at J, with 26 bases between. The CDR3 sequence is 17 residues long. The DNA of the CDR3 is TGTGCCAGCCGATCCGGGGGCCCGATCCGATACCTCTACGAGCAGTACTTC. It encodes CASRSGGPIRYLYEQYF.

This clone was detected ten times or more. J is TRBJ2-1 and V is TRBV4-2; 8 positions match TRBD2. In germline, CDR1 is LGHNA, CDR2 YNFKEQ. Trimming took 0 bases from V and 5 from J; bases not matched to a gene: 6. The length of the CDR3 is 16 residues. The CDR3 protein is CASSQDLAGGHNEQFF. The CDR3 region has the DNA TGTGCCAGCAGCCAAGATCTCGCGGGAGGACACAATGAGCAGTTCTTC.

The sample holds a few counts of this clone. V gene TRBV5-8 combines with J gene TRBJ1-1, with D perhaps matching TRBD1 (6 bases). CDR1 and CDR2 from the germline V gene are SGHTS and YDEGEE. This CDR3 region has 14 residues. Trimming cost V 2 bases and J 7 bases, with 15 bases left between them. CDR3 loop: CASSFSGGAGEAFF. In nucleotides, the CDR3 is TGTGCCAGCAGCTTTTCGGGGGGCGCCGGTGAAGCTTTCTTT. The full variable domain, in which reference TRBV5-8 and TRBJ1-1 provide the parts outside the CDR3, is EAGVTQSPTHLIKTRGQQATLRCSPISGHTSVYWYQQALGLGLQFLLWYDEGEERNRGNFPPRFSGRQFPNYSSELNVNALELEDSALYLCASSFSGGAGEAFFGQGTRLTVV.

This clone has just a few counts. This sequence joins TRBV2 and TRBJ1-5, with a tentative D call TRBD1 (6 bases). The germline V gene encodes CDR1 SNHLY and CDR2 FYNNEI. The V and J ends lost 4 bases and 1 base respectively, with 11 bases between them. The length of the CDR3 is 15 residues. DNA for the CDR3: TGTGCCAGCAGTGTGGGGGGCGCGAGCAATCAGCCCCAGCATTTT. Encoded protein: CASSVGGASNQPQHF.

V gene TRBV11-2 combines with J gene TRBJ2-7; D remains unclear. The germline V gene has CDR1 SGHAT and CDR2 FQNNGV. Trimming removed 1 base at V and 3 bases at J, with 10 bases between. The CDR3 extends over 14 amino acids. CDR3 in amino acids: CASSLGSIYYEQYF. As DNA, the CDR3 is TGTGCCAGCAGCTTAGGGTCTATCTACTACGAGCAGTACTTC.

The chain joins TRBV6-2 or TRBV6-3 to TRBJ1-3, with D possibly matching TRBD1 (5 bases). The CDR3 runs 16 residues. The germline CDR1 and CDR2 sequences are MNHEY and SVGEGT. Trimming removed 2 bases at V and 3 bases at J, with 14 bases between. The CDR3 DNA reads TGTGCCAGCAGTTACAGGAGACCTGGGGGTGGAAACACCATATATTTT. Translating gives CASSYRRPGGGNTIYF.